This is a list of T cell receptor beta chains from one sample in a study of blood T cell repertoires in COVID-19. Sequencing was performed with immunoSEQ multiplex PCR; in TCRdb, only in-frame clones are kept and a portion is missing. Of 200,000 to 250,000 clones detected, approximately 80% appear once; the ten largest clones hold around 18%. Sequenced input: peripheral blood. The receptors were sampled from a woman older than 75 with active or convalescent COVID-19. The CDR3 runs from the conserved cysteine through the conserved F or W. D genes are given only for firm matches. Some rows mark clone size as missing; the rest say once, few, many or name a class of expanded clone.

V	size	J	D	length	CDR3	DNA
TRBV25-1	-	TRBJ1-2	TRBD1	16	CASSNPQSGTDYGYTF	TGTGCCAGCAGTAACCCCCAATCCGGGACAGACTATGGCTACACCTTC
TRBV6-5	-	TRBJ1-2	-	13	CASSYRQQRGYTF	TGTGCCAGCAGTTATAGGCAACAGAGAGGCTACACCTTC
TRBV7-3	-	TRBJ2-5	-	15	CASSLSGRIEETQYF	TGTGCCAGCAGCTTAAGTGGCAGGATCGAAGAGACCCAGTACTTC
TRBV7-2	-	TRBJ2-1	-	16	CATSQGGGRHYNEQFF	TGTGCCACCTCGCAAGGGGGCGGGAGGCACTACAATGAGCAGTTCTTC
TRBV5-4	-	TRBJ2-7	-	15	CASSLESARSYEQYF	TGTGCCAGCAGCTTGGAAAGCGCCCGCTCCTACGAGCAGTACTTC
TRBV6-1	-	TRBJ1-1	-	15	CASSEATGMNTEAFF	TGTGCCAGCAGTGAAGCAACCGGTATGAACACTGAAGCTTTCTTT
TRBV5-8	-	TRBJ2-1	TRBD2	16	CASSTPGLAGLHEQFF	TGTGCCAGCAGCACTCCGGGACTAGCGGGACTCCATGAGCAGTTCTTC
TRBV5-4	once	TRBJ1-3	-	15	CASSLGATAGNTIYF	TGTGCCAGCAGCTTGGGGGCCACCGCCGGAAACACCATATATTTT
TRBV7-2	-	TRBJ2-7	-	16	CASSPRFPPQAYEQYF	TGTGCCAGCAGCCCACGGTTTCCGCCACAGGCCTACGAGCAGTACTTC
TRBV7-9	-	TRBJ1-3	-	15	CASSLDVAPGNTIYF	TGTGCCAGCAGCTTAGATGTGGCACCTGGAAACACCATATATTTT
TRBV4-3	-	TRBJ2-3	-	14	CASSQAYDTDTQYF	TGCGCCAGCAGCCAAGCCTACGACACAGATACGCAGTATTTT
TRBV10-2	-	TRBJ2-7	TRBD1	12	CASRGQTYEQYF	TGCGCCAGCAGGGGACAGACCTACGAGCAGTACTTC
TRBV5-1	-	TRBJ2-3	TRBD2	14	CASSLLAGADTQYF	TGCGCCAGCAGCTTGTTAGCGGGGGCGGATACGCAGTATTTT
TRBV4-3	few	TRBJ2-7	-	15	CASSQAPQVNYEQYF	TGCGCCAGCAGCCAGGCCCCACAGGTTAACTACGAGCAGTACTTC
TRBV6-5	-	TRBJ2-5	-	15	CASSYSRQTKETQYF	TGTGCCAGCAGTTACTCGAGACAGACCAAAGAGACCCAGTACTTC
TRBV5-4	-	TRBJ2-7	TRBD2	15	CASSLGLAGVDEQYF	TGTGCCAGCAGCTTGGGGCTAGCGGGAGTTGACGAGCAGTACTTC
TRBV19	-	TRBJ2-1	TRBD2	16	CASSIEGLAGHNEQFF	TGTGCCAGTAGTATAGAAGGACTAGCGGGGCATAATGAGCAGTTCTTC
TRBV27	-	TRBJ2-1	TRBD1	16	CASSLSRQGARNEQFF	TGTGCCAGCAGTTTATCGCGGCAGGGGGCGCGCAATGAGCAGTTCTTC
TRBV28	few	TRBJ1-2	-	11	CATSGWYGYTF	TGTGCCACCTCCGGTTGGTATGGCTACACCTTC
TRBV24-1	-	TRBJ2-1	-	12	CATSQTNNEQFF	TGTGCCACCAGTCAGACAAACAATGAGCAGTTCTTC
TRBV6-5	-	TRBJ1-6	-	16	CASSYSQLGYNSPLHF	TGTGCCAGCAGTTACTCGCAGCTAGGCTATAATTCACCCCTCCACTTT
TRBV19	-	TRBJ1-2	-	14	CASKKGGGSYGYTF	TGTGCCAGTAAGAAGGGGGGGGGCTCCTATGGCTACACCTTC
TRBV28	-	TRBJ1-2	TRBD1	13	CASTLQTGGGYTF	TGTGCCAGCACCCTACAGACAGGGGGCGGCTACACCTTC
TRBV19	once	TRBJ1-1	-	12	CASRDWGTEAFF	TGTGCCAGTAGGGACTGGGGCACTGAAGCTTTCTTT
TRBV4-2	-	TRBJ2-1	TRBD2	17	CASSQDRTAGGFNEQFF	TGTGCCAGCAGCCAAGATCGGACAGCGGGAGGATTTAATGAGCAGTTCTTC
TRBV19	-	TRBJ1-2	-	14	CASSRDTSNYGYTF	TGTGCCAGTAGTAGGGACACCTCTAACTATGGCTACACCTTC
TRBV24-1	-	TRBJ2-3	TRBD1	15	CATSDLQGITDTQYF	TGTGCCACCAGTGATTTACAGGGGATAACAGATACGCAGTATTTT
TRBV30	-	TRBJ1-2	-	12	CAWRVQGSGYTF	TGTGCCTGGAGAGTACAGGGCTCTGGCTACACCTTC